This is a list of T cell receptor beta chains from one sample in a study of T cells in Graves' hyperthyroidism and ophthalmopathy. MiXCR, run by TCRdb on the multiplex PCR reads, gives a single entry per CDR3 protein. The sample consists of a few hundred thousand distinct CDR3 sequences, roughly 18% of them appearing once. The sequenced sample was blood. These receptors were collected from a man between 35 and 55 years old with Graves' hyperthyroidism. The CDR3 runs from the conserved cysteine through the conserved F or W. Fields, in order: J gene, V gene, clone size, D gene, CDR3 DNA, CDR3 protein. The D gene is left open where the match is weak. Clone size is given for some rows only: seen once, a few or many times, or a class if the clone is expanded.

J gene: TRBJ2-2; V gene: TRBV7-2; clone size: few; D gene: -; CDR3 DNA: TGTGCCAGCAGCTTAGAACAGACACGGGGCGGGGAGCTGTTTTTT; CDR3 protein: CASSLEQTRGGELFF
J gene: TRBJ2-5; V gene: TRBV19; clone size: -; D gene: -; CDR3 DNA: TGTGCCAGTAGTTCTCCGGCTGGGGGGACCCAGTACTTC; CDR3 protein: CASSSPAGGTQYF
J gene: TRBJ1-3; V gene: TRBV5-1; clone size: many; D gene: -; CDR3 DNA: TGCGCCAGCAGCTTGCAGTCAGGGTTCACTGGAAACACCATATATTTT; CDR3 protein: CASSLQSGFTGNTIYF
J gene: TRBJ1-1; V gene: TRBV4-3; clone size: many; D gene: -; CDR3 DNA: TGCGCCAGCAGCCAAGGCAAGGGGGTACGTCCTGAAGCTTTCTTT; CDR3 protein: CASSQGKGVRPEAFF
J gene: TRBJ2-7; V gene: TRBV15; clone size: many; D gene: TRBD2; CDR3 DNA: TGTGCCACCAGCAGAACCGGGACTAACAACTACGAGCAGTACTTC; CDR3 protein: CATSRTGTNNYEQYF
J gene: TRBJ2-1; V gene: TRBV6-4; clone size: few; D gene: -; CDR3 DNA: TGTGCCAGCAGTGCAGAGGAGGGAAACAATGAGCAGTTCTTC; CDR3 protein: CASSAEEGNNEQFF
J gene: TRBJ2-1; V gene: TRBV7-9; clone size: -; D gene: -; CDR3 DNA: TGTGCCAGCAGCTTAGCGGGGCAGGGCGGAAGGGGCTCCTACAATGAGCAGTTCTTC; CDR3 protein: CASSLAGQGGRGSYNEQFF
J gene: TRBJ1-2; V gene: TRBV28; clone size: many; D gene: TRBD1; CDR3 DNA: TGTGCCAGCAGTATCCCCGGACAGGGTGATGGCTACACCTTC; CDR3 protein: CASSIPGQGDGYTF
J gene: TRBJ1-1; V gene: TRBV12-3/TRBV12-4; clone size: many; D gene: -; CDR3 DNA: TGTGCCAGCAGCCACCCACCGGGGAGCACTGAAGCTTTCTTT; CDR3 protein: CASSHPPGSTEAFF
J gene: TRBJ2-7; V gene: TRBV6-5; clone size: few; D gene: -; CDR3 DNA: TGTGCCAGCAGTTACTCCCAGGCTACCTACGAGCAGTACTTC; CDR3 protein: CASSYSQATYEQYF
J gene: TRBJ1-6; V gene: TRBV6-1; clone size: -; D gene: TRBD1; CDR3 DNA: TGTGCCAGCTGCTGGGACAGCCCGAGCTCCTATAATTCACCCCTCCACTTT; CDR3 protein: CASCWDSPSSYNSPLHF
J gene: TRBJ1-5; V gene: TRBV20-1; clone size: many; D gene: -; CDR3 DNA: TGCAGTGCTAGACAGGTTAGCGATCAGCCCCAGCATTTT; CDR3 protein: CSARQVSDQPQHF
J gene: TRBJ1-3; V gene: TRBV29-1; clone size: -; D gene: TRBD1; CDR3 DNA: TGCAGCGCCGTGGGGACGACAGGGTGGAACACCATATATTTT; CDR3 protein: CSAVGTTGWNTIYF
J gene: TRBJ2-7; V gene: TRBV11-2; clone size: many; D gene: TRBD1; CDR3 DNA: TGTGCCAGCAGCACTTACCGGGACAGGGGCCACGAGCAGTACTTC; CDR3 protein: CASSTYRDRGHEQYF
J gene: TRBJ1-2; V gene: TRBV5-1; clone size: few; D gene: -; CDR3 DNA: TGCGCCAGCAGCTCTGCTGCCGGAGATGGCTACACCTTC; CDR3 protein: CASSSAAGDGYTF
J gene: TRBJ2-2; V gene: TRBV7-2; clone size: many; D gene: -; CDR3 DNA: TGTGCCAGCAGCTTGCCCAGGACAGCCCTCACCGGGGAGCTGTTTTTT; CDR3 protein: CASSLPRTALTGELFF
J gene: TRBJ2-3; V gene: TRBV5-1; clone size: many; D gene: -; CDR3 DNA: TGCGCCAGCTACTCCGGGACTTCGGGGGATACGCAGTATTTT; CDR3 protein: CASYSGTSGDTQYF
J gene: TRBJ2-1; V gene: TRBV5-1; clone size: -; D gene: -; CDR3 DNA: TGCGCCAGCAGCAAGGAGGGGCCGGATGAGCAGTTCTTC; CDR3 protein: CASSKEGPDEQFF
J gene: TRBJ2-1; V gene: TRBV13; clone size: many; D gene: -; CDR3 DNA: TGTGCCAGCAGCCCGAGGGGGCCTGGGAGGGGCAATGAGCAGTTCTTC; CDR3 protein: CASSPRGPGRGNEQFF